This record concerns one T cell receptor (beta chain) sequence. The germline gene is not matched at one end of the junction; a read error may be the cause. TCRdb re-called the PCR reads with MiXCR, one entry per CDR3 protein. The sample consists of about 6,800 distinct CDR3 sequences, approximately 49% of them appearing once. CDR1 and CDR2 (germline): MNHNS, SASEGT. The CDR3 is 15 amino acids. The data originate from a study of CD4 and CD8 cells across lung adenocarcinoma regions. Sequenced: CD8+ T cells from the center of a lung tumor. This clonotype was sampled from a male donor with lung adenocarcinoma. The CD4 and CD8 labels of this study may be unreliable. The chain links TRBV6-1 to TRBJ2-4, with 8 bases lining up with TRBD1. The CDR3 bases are TGTGCCAGCAGAGCAGGGGGCCCGGGCAAAAAGATTCAGTACTTC. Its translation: CASRAGGPGKKIQYF.